The 4 T cell receptor beta chains listed next were all sequenced from one sample in a study of T cell repertoires in cytomegalovirus infection. TCRdb re-analysed the reads in MiXCR, keeping a single row per CDR3 protein. The repertoire includes under 600,000 distinct CDR3 sequences, approximately 15% of them detected once, and under 30% sits in the top ten. The sample consisted of CD8+ T cells from PBMCs. These TCRs come from a human donor in good health (CMV status not recorded). Some clones in this sample may be carry-over from other donors' samples.

V and J are TRBV12-3 or TRBV12-4 and TRBJ1-2; maybe TRBD1 (6 bases). Trimming took off 7 bases at V and 5 bases at J, with 14 bases between the two ends. The CDR3 loop spans 13 amino acids. DNA of the CDR3: TGTGCCAGCACCTTGGCGGGGGCGTATGGCTACACCTTC. This sequence encodes CASTLAGAYGYTF.

The CDR3 spells CASSLSRGVSYNEQFF. The CDR3 nucleotides read TGTGCCAGCAGTTTATCGCGGGGCGTCTCCTACAATGAGCAGTTCTTC. The genes are TRBV27 and TRBJ2-1; possible D gene TRBD2, 6 bases. The CDR3 runs 16 residues. V was pared by 0 bases and J by 0 bases, with 9 bases between. Germline V gene lookup returns CDR1 MNHEY and CDR2 SMNVEV (reference sequence).

This clonotype was seen at least ten times. The gene calls are TRBV29-1 and TRBJ1-1; D gene unclear. In germline, CDR1 is SQVTM, CDR2 ANQGSEA. The CDR3 extends over 12 amino acids. V lost 6 bases, J lost 6 bases, and 14 bases lay in between. CDR3 in DNA: TGCAGCGTCCCAACTCGCGGGTCTGAAGCTTTCTTT. Its protein product is CSVPTRGSEAFF.

About this clonotype itself: This clone may be a read error of a much larger clone one base away. This chain connects TRBV6-1 to TRBJ1-2; D call uncertain. The V and J ends lost 5 bases and 3 bases respectively, with 22 bases between them. The germline V gene encodes CDR1 MNHNS and CDR2 SASEGT. This CDR3 has 17 amino acids. Here the CDR3 DNA reads TGTGCCAGCAGTTACCCAATTAGGCACCCCAATTACTATGGCTACACCTTC. It translates to CASSYPIRHPNYYGYTF.